This T cell receptor beta chain was captured in a study of neurological immune-mediated disorders. Volunteers from a blood bank in Maryland, USA, made up the healthy controls. In this sample, this clonotype turned up many times. Its antigen is currently unknown. Study observations and caveats: HTLV-1-associated myelopathy ranked highest for TCR clonal expansion and multiple sclerosis lowest, beneath healthy controls.

A single record per CDR3 protein comes from TCRdb applying MiXCR to the 5' RACE reads. The data show approximately 30,000 distinct CDR3 sequences, roughly 21% seen once. Germline V gives CDR1 SGHRS, CDR2 YFSETQ. The CDR3 length is 15 residues. Trimming at V came to 2 bases and at J to 3 bases, leaving 5 bases not matched to a gene. This TCR was sampled from a woman aged 60 to 75 in good health. This chain joins TRBV5-1 and TRBJ2-3; 8 nucleotides agree with TRBD2. Sequencing input: PBMCs. The CDR3: CASSFRGLGTDTQYF. The CDR3 DNA reads as TGCGCCAGCAGCTTTCGGGGACTAGGAACAGATACGCAGTATTTT.